The rows below give T cell receptor beta chains drawn from one sample of a study of CD8+ T cells in alopecia areata. The repertoire was sequenced with immunoSEQ multiplex PCR; TCRdb's copy has only in-frame clones and lacks some. The data hold approximately 180,000 clones, with roughly 70% observed a single time. The sequenced sample was CD4+ T cells sorted from blood, obtained between weeks 49 and 50, from a patient treated with tofacitinib. The receptors stem from a human donor with alopecia areata. Each CDR3 is given with its conserved first and last residue. The D gene is left open where the match is weak. Clone size is given for some rows only: seen once, a few or many times, or a class if the clone is expanded.

TRBV29-1,TRBJ2-7,-,-,TGCAGCGCACAGGGTACCTACGAGCAGTACTTC,CSAQGTYEQYF
TRBV9,TRBJ2-3,-,-,TGTGCCAGCAGCATCCGACAGGCGAGCACAGATACGCAGTATTTT,CASSIRQASTDTQYF
TRBV15,TRBJ1-2,-,TRBD1,TGTGCCACCAGCAGCCGACAGGGCGATGGCTACACCTTC,CATSSRQGDGYTF
TRBV7-7,TRBJ2-1,-,-,TGTGCCAGCAGCCCGGTTTTTGGCAATGAGCAGTTCTTC,CASSPVFGNEQFF
TRBV30,TRBJ1-1,-,-,TGTGCCTGGAGTGTAAGGGGAAACACTGAAGCTTTCTTT,CAWSVRGNTEAFF
TRBV29-1,TRBJ1-2,-,TRBD1,TGCATCGACCCACCGGGACAGGGTTCTGGCTACACCTTC,CIDPPGQGSGYTF
TRBV29-1,TRBJ1-1,-,-,TGCAGCGTTGACCACAGGTCAGGGACTGAAGCTTTCTTT,CSVDHRSGTEAFF
TRBV29-1,TRBJ1-5,once,-,TGCAGCGTCTCCAGTGGAGAAAATCAGCCCCAGCATTTT,CSVSSGENQPQHF
TRBV15,TRBJ1-3,-,-,TGTGCCACCAGCAGACGACAGCCCGGCTCTGGAAACACCATATATTTT,CATSRRQPGSGNTIYF
TRBV13,TRBJ1-2,-,-,TGTGCCAGCAGCTTATTTGGGGGGCCCAACTATGGCTACACCTTC,CASSLFGGPNYGYTF
TRBV29-1,TRBJ2-7,-,TRBD1,TGCAGCGTGGTGACAGGGATAGCCTCCTACGAGCAGTACTTC,CSVVTGIASYEQYF
TRBV29-1,TRBJ2-5,-,TRBD2,TGCAGCGTTGGGGGACTAGCGGGGGTACCCCAGTACTTC,CSVGGLAGVPQYF
TRBV15,TRBJ2-1,-,TRBD2,TGTGCCACCAGCAGAGATCCAGGACTAGCCTACAATGAGCAGTTCTTC,CATSRDPGLAYNEQFF
TRBV5-1,TRBJ1-1,-,-,TGCGCCAGCAGCGCCCAATTAGGGTCGAACACTGAAGCTTTCTTT,CASSAQLGSNTEAFF
TRBV4-1,TRBJ1-1,-,-,TGCGCCAGCAGCCAAGAAGGCATGGGGAGCACTGAAGCTTTCTTT,CASSQEGMGSTEAFF
TRBV29-1,TRBJ2-3,-,-,TGCAGCGTCCAAGGGGGTTTGGATACGCAGTATTTT,CSVQGGLDTQYF
TRBV29-1,TRBJ2-1,few,TRBD2,TGCAGCGTGGCTAGCGGAAAGGGAGATGAGCAGTTCTTC,CSVASGKGDEQFF
TRBV5-5,TRBJ2-6,-,-,TGTGCCAGCAGCCACTCTGGGGGGACAGCTGGGGCCAACGTCCTGACTTTC,CASSHSGGTAGANVLTF
TRBV7-2,TRBJ2-3,many,-,TGTGCCAGCAGCTTAGATCGTGGTACGCAGTATTTT,CASSLDRGTQYF
TRBV29-1,TRBJ2-7,few,TRBD2,TGCAGCGTTGCTAGCGGGGGGGAGTTCGGCGAGCAGTACTTC,CSVASGGEFGEQYF
TRBV7-2,TRBJ1-5,-,-,TGTGCCAGCAGCCGACGGAATCAGCCCCAGCATTTT,CASSRRNQPQHF
TRBV4-3,TRBJ1-2,once,-,TGCGCCAGCAGCCAAGGGCCAGGTCCCTATGGCTACACCTTC,CASSQGPGPYGYTF
TRBV29-1,TRBJ1-4,-,TRBD1,TGCAGCGTTGCCCTACAGGGGGCGGGTGAAAAACTGTTTTTT,CSVALQGAGEKLFF
TRBV5-6,TRBJ2-7,once,TRBD1,TGTGCCAGCAGCTTGTATGGGACAGGCTACGAGCAGTACTTC,CASSLYGTGYEQYF
TRBV5-4,TRBJ2-3,-,-,TGTGCCACCCACACAGATACGCAGTATTTT,CATHTDTQYF
TRBV30,TRBJ2-7,-,-,TGTGCCTCGGAGGGGTCATCCTACGAGCAGTACTTC,CASEGSSYEQYF
TRBV29-1,TRBJ1-1,-,-,TGCAGCGTTACCCCGCCGGGTTGGAACACTGAAGCTTTCTTT,CSVTPPGWNTEAFF
TRBV7-2,TRBJ2-2,-,TRBD2,TGTGCCAGCAGCAAACCGGGACTAGCTGGCACCGGGGAGCTGTTTTTT,CASSKPGLAGTGELFF
TRBV27,TRBJ1-6,few,-,TGTGCCAGCAGTTTAGCGGGGGTGGGTTCACCCCTCCACTTT,CASSLAGVGSPLHF
TRBV29-1,TRBJ2-7,-,-,TGCAGCGTTGAAGCCGGTTACGAGCAGTACTTC,CSVEAGYEQYF
TRBV29-1,TRBJ1-2,few,-,TGCAGCGTTGAAAAACTTAACTATGGCTACACCTTC,CSVEKLNYGYTF
TRBV29-1,TRBJ1-2,few,-,TGCAGCGTTGGGTTGTTTAGGGAGGACTATGGCTACACCTTC,CSVGLFREDYGYTF
TRBV6-6,TRBJ1-4,few,-,TGTGCCAGCCAGGCGGAGGGGCTGACGGAGGGTGAAAAACTGTTTTTT,CASQAEGLTEGEKLFF
TRBV11-2,TRBJ2-7,-,-,TGTGCCAGCGGCCAACCGGGACTTCCCTACGAGCAGTACTTC,CASGQPGLPYEQYF
TRBV5-1,TRBJ2-3,-,-,TGCGCCAGCAGCTTGAGGGGGGTCCTCACAGATACGCAGTATTTT,CASSLRGVLTDTQYF
TRBV19,TRBJ1-2,-,TRBD1,TGTGCCAGTAGCCCGACAGGGTGGGGCTACACCTTC,CASSPTGWGYTF
TRBV2,TRBJ2-6,-,-,TGTGCCAGCAGTCGCGGGGCCAACGTCCTGACTTTC,CASSRGANVLTF